This T cell receptor (beta chain) was found in a study of blood T cell repertoires in COVID-19. In the study overall: Both acute and convalescent COVID-19 samples were obtained from the United States, Italy and Spain.

CDR3 length: 16 residues. Trimming removed 1 base from V and 6 bases from J; junction bases left unmatched: 10. In germline, CDR1 is MGHRA, CDR2 YSYEKL. Per the study methods: Reference gene primers were amplified, and this amplification served to estimate nucleated cell counts. Profiled with immunoSEQ multiplex PCR; TCRdb holds only in-frame clones, not every one. V, J and clone size were drawn from that table, and D and trimming were deduced from the DNA. The sample carries a few hundred thousand clones, less than 90% recorded once. The study assigned cohorts using participant-reported clinical history. Two negative PCRs, clearance, or symptom resolution had been documented for recovered Cohort 3 donors.

The chain is built from TRBV4-1 and TRBJ2-7; 9 bases fit TRBD1. The sample consisted of PBMCs or T cells enriched from blood (not recorded which). This receptor was identified in a woman aged 45-65 years who had recovered from COVID-19. CDR3 amino acids: CASSQAWGQGIIEQYF. The CDR3 DNA reads TGCGCCAGCAGCCAAGCATGGGGACAGGGTATTATCGAGCAGTACTTC.